Listed below are T cell receptor beta chains from one sample, sequenced in a study of shared clonotypes between healthy human individuals. Method: immunoSEQ multiplex PCR; TCRdb's copy keeps in-frame clones and lacks some. The sample includes a few million clones, approximately 95% of them seen just once. Sequencing was done on a sample of naive CD4+ T cells sorted from blood. The receptors were sampled from a man in his late teens or twenties in good health. CDR3s include the opening cysteine and the closing phenylalanine or tryptophan. The D gene is left open where the match is weak. For some rows the clone size is stated as once, few or many, or as a class when expanded; others skip it.

V,size,length,J,D,CDR3,DNA
TRBV7-2,-,17,TRBJ1-5,-,CASSLNAVQGPNQPQHF,TGTGCCAGCAGCTTAAATGCGGTTCAGGGGCCTAATCAGCCCCAGCATTTT
TRBV18,-,15,TRBJ1-2,-,CASSPDSQGGYGYTF,TGTGCCAGCTCACCAGATTCACAGGGTGGATATGGCTACACCTTC
TRBV9,-,14,TRBJ2-3,-,CASSWTDSTDTQYF,TGTGCCAGCTCCTGGACTGACAGCACAGATACGCAGTATTTT
TRBV5-6,-,13,TRBJ2-1,-,CASSLVGTSIQFF,TGTGCCAGCAGCTTGGTGGGGACCTCCATTCAGTTCTTC
TRBV5-1,once,11,TRBJ2-2,-,CATRNTGELFF,TGCGCCACTCGGAACACCGGGGAGCTGTTTTTT
TRBV10-3,-,17,TRBJ1-2,-,CAISGSFAGSFNYGYTF,TGTGCCATCAGTGGATCATTCGCAGGGAGTTTTAACTATGGCTACACCTTC
TRBV6-5,-,15,TRBJ2-6,-,CASTPSVTGANVLTF,TGTGCCAGCACCCCCTCGGTAACTGGGGCCAACGTCCTGACTTTC
TRBV5-1,-,15,TRBJ1-4,-,CASRTRTGSGEKLFF,TGCGCCAGCAGAACACGAACCGGGTCGGGGGAAAAACTGTTTTTT
TRBV29-1,-,15,TRBJ2-1,-,CSVLIDSLSFNEQFF,TGCAGCGTCCTCATCGACTCCCTGAGTTTCAATGAGCAGTTCTTC
TRBV5-5,-,15,TRBJ1-1,-,CASSGASGMNTEAFF,TGTGCCAGCAGCGGAGCCTCAGGAATGAACACTGAAGCTTTCTTT
TRBV5-1,-,16,TRBJ1-1,TRBD1,CASSLDRTGGNTEAFF,TGCGCCAGCAGCTTGGATAGGACAGGGGGGAACACTGAAGCTTTCTTT
TRBV7-7,-,15,TRBJ2-3,TRBD1,CASSSGQGTTDTQYF,TGTGCTAGCAGCTCCGGACAGGGGACCACAGATACGCAGTATTTT
TRBV6-5,-,14,TRBJ1-1,TRBD1,CASTYGTGNTEAFF,TGTGCCAGCACCTACGGGACAGGGAACACTGAAGCTTTCTTT
TRBV2,-,16,TRBJ2-7,TRBD1,CASSEAPPGTGVEQYF,TGTGCCAGCAGTGAAGCACCTCCCGGGACAGGGGTCGAGCAGTACTTC
TRBV28,-,17,TRBJ2-3,TRBD1,CASSFPGTGVRTDTQYF,TGTGCCAGCAGTTTTCCCGGGACAGGGGTCCGCACAGATACGCAGTATTTT
TRBV5-6,-,15,TRBJ1-5,-,CASSFRQVGNQPQHF,TGTGCCAGCAGTTTCCGACAGGTTGGCAATCAGCCCCAGCATTTT
TRBV10-2,-,17,TRBJ1-2,-,CASSLSGTHGANYGYTF,TGCGCCAGCAGCCTATCCGGGACCCATGGAGCTAACTATGGCTACACCTTC
TRBV6-5,-,14,TRBJ1-6,-,CASSTTGYNSPLHF,TGTGCCAGCAGTACCACAGGGTATAATTCACCCCTCCACTTT
TRBV6-1,-,13,TRBJ2-5,TRBD2,CASKMGGEKTQYF,TGTGCCAGTAAAATGGGGGGGGAGAAGACCCAGTACTTC
TRBV11-2,-,13,TRBJ2-2,-,CASSLGTTGELFF,TGTGCCAGCAGCCTTGGGACCACCGGGGAGCTGTTTTTT
TRBV6-1,-,14,TRBJ1-6,-,CASSVPGFDSPLHF,TGTGCCAGCAGTGTCCCCGGATTCGATTCACCCCTCCACTTT
TRBV6-1,-,14,TRBJ2-7,-,CASSETYRTYEQYF,TGTGCCAGCTCCGAGACCTACCGGACCTACGAGCAGTACTTC
TRBV5-1,-,13,TRBJ2-2,-,CASSLGMATELFF,TGCGCCAGCAGCTTGGGTATGGCGACGGAGCTGTTTTTT
TRBV30,-,15,TRBJ2-3,TRBD2,CAWRPRGWGGDTQYF,TGTGCCTGGAGGCCGCGGGGGTGGGGTGGAGATACGCAGTATTTT
TRBV9,-,15,TRBJ2-2,-,CASSVVGSNTGELFF,TGTGCCAGCAGCGTAGTAGGGTCGAACACCGGGGAGCTGTTTTTT
TRBV18,once,15,TRBJ1-6,TRBD1,CASSPGQGRNSPLHF,TGTGCCAGCTCACCGGGACAGGGCCGTAATTCACCCCTCCACTTT
TRBV10-3,-,15,TRBJ1-2,-,CAIRKTDTSNYGYTF,TGTGCCATCAGGAAGACAGACACTTCTAACTATGGCTACACCTTC
TRBV2,-,12,TRBJ2-3,-,CASRERGDTQYF,TGTGCCAGCAGGGAGAGGGGGGATACGCAGTATTTT
TRBV6-5,once,15,TRBJ1-2,TRBD1,CASSFRDRGSYGYTF,TGTGCCAGCAGCTTTCGGGACAGGGGATCTTATGGCTACACCTTC
TRBV7-6,-,14,TRBJ2-3,TRBD2,CASSRAGNTDTQYF,TGTGCCAGCAGCCGAGCGGGGAACACAGATACGCAGTATTTT
TRBV11-2,-,14,TRBJ1-1,-,CASSLAGEGTEAFF,TGTGCCAGCAGCTTAGCCGGGGAGGGCACTGAAGCTTTCTTT